Listed here are 15 T cell receptor beta chains from one sample, sequenced in a study of blood T cells in healthy people across ages. A second roughly 6 to 11 cycle PCR used barcoded and J-beta primers. From the 5' RACE reads, TCRdb called clonotypes with MiXCR, one entry per CDR3 protein. The sample holds roughly 1,500,000 distinct CDR3 sequences, about 31% seen once. Sequenced sample: blood. All receptors come from a woman in her twenties or thirties in good health.

V and J are TRBV24-1 and TRBJ2-3; D is perhaps TRBD2 (6 bases). The CDR3 length is 13 residues. V lost 5 bases and J 4 bases, leaving 9 bases between the germline ends. From germline, CDR1 is KGHDR and CDR2 SFDVKD. The CDR3 DNA reads as TGTGCCACCAGTGTGGCTAGCGCAGATACGCAGTATTTT. It is translated as CATSVASADTQYF.

This clonotype was counted at least ten times. The chain has TRBV4-2 and TRBJ2-5, with D unclear. The CDR3 sequence is 14 residues long. CDR1 LGHNA and CDR2 YNFKEQ come from the germline V gene. Trimming left V 4 bases short and J 5 bases short, with 14 bases between. CDR3 sequence reads: CASSRQAPTETQYF. The CDR3 DNA reads as TGTGCCAGCAGCCGTCAGGCTCCCACCGAGACCCAGTACTTC.

The chain recombines TRBV6-6 with TRBJ2-5, with D uncertain. The CDR3 runs to 15 residues. CDR1 and CDR2 (germline): MNHNY, SVGAGI (reference sequence). Trimming left V 7 bases short and J 5 bases short, with 20 bases between. CDR3 region: CASKIEDTILETQYF. The CDR3 DNA is TGTGCCAGCAAGATCGAAGACACGATCCTGGAGACCCAGTACTTC.

The chain has TRBV7-8 and TRBJ2-1, with 8 bases identical to TRBD1. The CDR3 is 15 amino acids. J lost 5 bases, V lost 5 bases, and 8 bases had no gene match. Germline V gene lookup returns CDR1 SGHVS and CDR2 FQNEAQ. The CDR3 protein is CASSQGDRTDNEQFF. The CDR3 nucleotides read TGTGCCAGCAGCCAGGGGGACAGGACAGACAATGAGCAGTTCTTC.

The CDR3 here is CASSPIQAYSNQPQHF. The CDR3 DNA sequence: TGCGCCAGCAGCCCTATACAGGCGTATAGCAATCAGCCCCAGCATTTT. This sequence joins TRBV5-1 and TRBJ1-5; tentatively, D is TRBD1 (5 bases). Trimming pared 4 bases from V and 0 bases from J, leaving 14 bases between. Germline assignment: CDR1 SGHRS and CDR2 YFSETQ. This CDR3 comprises 16 residues.

This clonotype was detected only a few times. One end of the junction fails to match germline, which may point to a read error. The V gene is TRBV18, the J gene TRBJ2-5; D gene ambiguous. The J call may be incorrect, as the DNA end agrees better with TRBJ2-7. CDR1 is KGHSH, CDR2 LQKENI, per germline. The CDR3 sequence is 10 residues long. Written as DNA, the CDR3 is TGTGTCAGCCCCACCTACGAGCAGTACTTC. Translation: CVSPTYEQYF.

V gene TRBV11-2 combines with J gene TRBJ2-5, with 10 bases identical to TRBD1. V shed 3 bases and J 4 bases; nucleotides not matched to a gene: 5. The CDR3 sequence is 15 residues long. Germline CDR1 reads SGHAT; CDR2 reads FQNNGV. DNA of the CDR3: TGTGCCAGCAGCTTTAGGACAGGGGGTCGAGAGACCCAGTACTTC. Protein: CASSFRTGGRETQYF.

This clonotype was counted many times. This chain links TRBV4-2 with TRBJ2-5; tentative D call: TRBD2 (5 bases). Germline V gives CDR1 LGHNA, CDR2 YNFKEQ. The CDR3 is made up of 16 amino acids. V lost 2 bases, J lost 1 base, and 14 bases lay in between. Here the CDR3 DNA reads TGTGCCAGCAGCCAAACCCAAACGGGAATCCAAGAGACCCAGTACTTC. Encoded protein: CASSQTQTGIQETQYF.

This clonotype showed up just a few times. The rearrangement joins TRBV10-3 to TRBJ2-1; 8 nucleotides agree with TRBD1. The CDR3 is 16 amino acids. Germline loops: CDR1 ENHRY, CDR2 SYGVKD. Unmatched junction bases numbered 16, after V lost 8 bases and J lost 7 bases. In DNA, the CDR3 is TGTGCCATCTCCGGGGTGCAAGCAGGGGGCAAAAATGAGCAGTTCTTC. The encoded protein is CAISGVQAGGKNEQFF.

The chain recombines TRBV20-1 with TRBJ1-2, with 7 positions matching TRBD1. The CDR3 totals 17 residues. Looked up from germline, CDR1 is DFQATT and CDR2 is SNEGSKA (reference sequence). The ends lost 0 bases at V and 2 bases at J; junction bases unmatched: 12. The CDR3 region is CSARDPREGASNYGYTF. DNA of the CDR3: TGCAGTGCTAGAGATCCCCGAGAGGGGGCGTCGAACTATGGCTACACCTTC.

This chain connects TRBV28 to TRBJ2-5; a weak D match, TRBD2 (6 bases). Trimming took 4 bases from V and 8 from J, leaving 20 bases between them. Germline lookup yields CDR1 MDHEN and CDR2 SYDVKM. This CDR3 is 15 amino acids long. The CDR3 region is CASSSGDGGFITQYF. The DNA of the CDR3 is TGTGCCAGCAGTTCGGGGGATGGGGGGTTCATTACCCAGTACTTC.

This clonotype has a handful of counts. The chain employs TRBV30 and TRBJ1-1; D is undetermined. Trimming stripped 0 bases from V and 7 bases from J, with 6 bases between. This CDR3 spans 11 amino acids. Looked up from germline, CDR1 is GTSNPN and CDR2 is SVGIG (reference sequence). CDR3 coding DNA: TGTGCCTGGAGTGTAGCTTATGAAGCTTTCTTT. Translated: CAWSVAYEAFF.

Points on this clonotype: A read error may account for a junction end that differs from germline. The chain uses TRBV29-1 and TRBJ2-1, with TRBD1 as a possible D gene (5 bases). Germline assignment: CDR1 SQVTM and CDR2 ANQGSEA. This CDR3 spans 12 amino acids. The CDR3 sequence: CSVVGHFNGQFF. CDR3 nucleotides: TGCAGCGTTGTCGGACACTTCAATGGGCAGTTCTTC.

V gene TRBV25-1 combines with J gene TRBJ2-1; D possibly uses TRBD1 or TRBD2 (5 bases each). Germline V lookup: CDR1 MGHDK, CDR2 SYGVNS. The V end lost 5 bases, the J end lost 6 bases, and 11 bases lay between the germline ends. This CDR3 spans 13 amino acids. CDR3 coding DNA: TGTGCCAGCAGTCACGGGGCGAGCAATGAGCAGTTCTTC. It is translated as CASSHGASNEQFF.

This clonotype was seen at least ten times. This chain joins TRBV7-2 and TRBJ2-1; D is possibly TRBD1 or TRBD2 (5 bases each). Per germline, CDR1 SGHTA and CDR2 FQGNSA. This CDR3 has 13 amino acids. V shed 4 bases and J shed 4 bases, with 8 bases lying between them. DNA for the CDR3: TGTGCCAGCAGCTGGGACGGGTACAATGAGCAGTTCTTC. Its translation: CASSWDGYNEQFF.